This section outlines one T cell receptor beta chain sequence together with its context. The missing conserved phenylalanine or tryptophan at the end of this CDR3 makes a read error likely. The limits of the CDR3 on the DNA are not certain, so only TCRdb's listed CDR3 is given. TCRdb reprocessed the RT-PCR reads via MiXCR and lists one record per CDR3 protein. The sample holds about 700,000 distinct CDR3 sequences, 14% seen once. Germline CDR1 and CDR2: DFQATT and SNEGSKA (reference sequence). The CDR3 comprises 9 residues, both ends counted. Sequencing was carried out using memory CD4+ T cells from blood. This TCR was recovered from a female donor in good health, serving as a healthy control. The chain recombines TRBV20-1 with TRBJ1-5; the D call in the table, TRBD1, was not verified against the DNA. CDR3 in amino acids: CSAGTGTGG.